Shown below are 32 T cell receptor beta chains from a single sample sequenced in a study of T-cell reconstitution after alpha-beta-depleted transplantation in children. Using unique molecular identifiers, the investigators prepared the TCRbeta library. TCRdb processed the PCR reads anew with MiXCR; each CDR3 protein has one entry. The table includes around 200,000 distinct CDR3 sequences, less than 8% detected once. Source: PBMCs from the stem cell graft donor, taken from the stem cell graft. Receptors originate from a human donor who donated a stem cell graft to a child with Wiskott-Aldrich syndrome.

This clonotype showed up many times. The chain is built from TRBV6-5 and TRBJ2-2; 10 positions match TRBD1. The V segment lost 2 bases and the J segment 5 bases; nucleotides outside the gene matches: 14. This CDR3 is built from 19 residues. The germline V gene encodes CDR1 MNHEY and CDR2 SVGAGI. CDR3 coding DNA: TGTGCCAGCAGTTACCTGACCGGGACAGGGGTAATAGGGACCGGGGAGCTGTTTTTT. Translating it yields CASSYLTGTGVIGTGELFF.

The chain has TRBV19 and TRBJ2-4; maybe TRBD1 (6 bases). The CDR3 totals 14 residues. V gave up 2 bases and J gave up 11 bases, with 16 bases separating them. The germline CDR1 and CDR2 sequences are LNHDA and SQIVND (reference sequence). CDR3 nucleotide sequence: TGTGCCAGTAGTATACCCCAAGGGGGTAGGGTTCAGTACTTC. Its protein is CASSIPQGGRVQYF.

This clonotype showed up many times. As DNA, the CDR3 is TGCAGTGCTCGTTTAGCGGGAGCCTCCCTAGAGCAGTTCTTC. It codes for CSARLAGASLEQFF. The gene calls are TRBV20-1 and TRBJ2-1; 9 bases match TRBD2. V lost 5 bases, J lost 10 bases, and 12 bases stayed unmatched. This CDR3 comprises 14 residues. Germline V CDR1 and CDR2: DFQATT, SNEGSKA (reference sequence).

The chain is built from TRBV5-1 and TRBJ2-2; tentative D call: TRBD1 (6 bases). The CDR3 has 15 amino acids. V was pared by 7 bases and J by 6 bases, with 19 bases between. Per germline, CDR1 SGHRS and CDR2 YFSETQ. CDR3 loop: CASRSSRGSSGELFF. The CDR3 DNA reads TGCGCCAGCCGGTCTTCCAGGGGAAGTTCCGGGGAGCTGTTTTTT.

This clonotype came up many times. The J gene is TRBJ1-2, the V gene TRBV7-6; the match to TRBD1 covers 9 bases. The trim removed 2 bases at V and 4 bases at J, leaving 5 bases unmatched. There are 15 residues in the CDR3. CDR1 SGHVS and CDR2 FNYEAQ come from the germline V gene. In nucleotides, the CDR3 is TGTGCCAGCAGCTTACAGACAGGGGGTTCCTATGGCTACACCTTC. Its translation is CASSLQTGGSYGYTF.

DNA for the CDR3: TGTGCCAGCAGCTTAGCAGGGGCACGGACCGGGGAGCTGTTTTTT. It specifies CASSLAGARTGELFF. J is TRBJ2-2 and V is TRBV7-2; perhaps TRBD1 as D (5 bases). V lost 0 bases, J lost 5 bases, and 10 bases lay in between. The CDR3 loop spans 15 amino acids. The germline gives CDR1 SGHTA, CDR2 FQGNSA.

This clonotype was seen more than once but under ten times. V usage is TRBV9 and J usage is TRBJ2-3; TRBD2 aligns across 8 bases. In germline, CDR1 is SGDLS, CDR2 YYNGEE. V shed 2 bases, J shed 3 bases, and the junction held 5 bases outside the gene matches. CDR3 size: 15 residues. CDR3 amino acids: CASSVGAGGTDTQYF. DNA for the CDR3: TGTGCCAGCAGCGTTGGGGCGGGAGGAACAGATACGCAGTATTTT.

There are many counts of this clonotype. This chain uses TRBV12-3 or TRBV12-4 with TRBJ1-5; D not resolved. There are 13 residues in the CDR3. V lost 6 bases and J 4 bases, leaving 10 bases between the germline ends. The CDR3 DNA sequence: TGTGCCAGCAGCTCGAGGGCTAATCAGCCCCAGCATTTT. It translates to CASSSRANQPQHF.

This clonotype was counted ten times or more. The CDR3, as DNA: TGCAGCGTTGAACCGGGACCCCATAATTCACCCCTCCACTTT. It is translated as CSVEPGPHNSPLHF. The gene calls are TRBV29-1 and TRBJ1-6; possible D gene TRBD1, 5 bases. V shed 2 bases and J shed 5 bases, with 10 bases lying between them. The CDR3 length is 14 residues. CDR1 and CDR2 from the germline V gene are SQVTM and ANQGSEA.

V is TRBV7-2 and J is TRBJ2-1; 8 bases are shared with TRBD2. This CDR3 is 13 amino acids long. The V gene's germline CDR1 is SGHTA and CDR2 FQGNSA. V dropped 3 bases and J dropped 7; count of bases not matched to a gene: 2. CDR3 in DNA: TGTGCCAGCAGCTTTCTAGCGGGTAATGAGCAGTTCTTC. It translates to CASSFLAGNEQFF.

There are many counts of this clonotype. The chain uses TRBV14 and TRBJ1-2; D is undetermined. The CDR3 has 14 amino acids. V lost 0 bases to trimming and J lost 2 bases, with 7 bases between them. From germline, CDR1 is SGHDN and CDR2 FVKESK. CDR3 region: CASSQDRLNYGYTF. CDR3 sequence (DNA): TGTGCCAGCAGCCAAGATAGGCTCAACTATGGCTACACCTTC.

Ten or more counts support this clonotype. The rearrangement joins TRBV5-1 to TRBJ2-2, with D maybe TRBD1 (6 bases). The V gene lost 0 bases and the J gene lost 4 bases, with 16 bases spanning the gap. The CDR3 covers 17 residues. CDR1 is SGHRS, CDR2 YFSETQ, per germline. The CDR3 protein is CASSLVQGRKGTGELFF. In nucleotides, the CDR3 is TGCGCCAGCAGCTTGGTCCAGGGGAGAAAGGGCACCGGGGAGCTGTTTTTT.

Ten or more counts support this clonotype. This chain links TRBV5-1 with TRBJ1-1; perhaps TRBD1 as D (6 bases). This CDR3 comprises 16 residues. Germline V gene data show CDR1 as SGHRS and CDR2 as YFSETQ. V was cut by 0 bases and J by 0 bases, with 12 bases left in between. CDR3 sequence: CASSLARGQVNTEAFF. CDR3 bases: TGCGCCAGCAGCTTGGCCAGGGGACAAGTGAACACTGAAGCTTTCTTT.

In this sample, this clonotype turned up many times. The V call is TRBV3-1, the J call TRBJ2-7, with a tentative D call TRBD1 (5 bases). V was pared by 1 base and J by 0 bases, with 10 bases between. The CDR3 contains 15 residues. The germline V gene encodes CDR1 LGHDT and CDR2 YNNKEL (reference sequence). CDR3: CASSQVPGNSYEQYF. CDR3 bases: TGTGCCAGCAGCCAAGTTCCAGGGAACTCCTACGAGCAGTACTTC.

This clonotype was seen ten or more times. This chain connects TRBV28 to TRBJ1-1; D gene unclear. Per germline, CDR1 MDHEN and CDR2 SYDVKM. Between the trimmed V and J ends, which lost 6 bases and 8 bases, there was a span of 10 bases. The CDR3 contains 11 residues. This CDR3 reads CASSSDFEAFF. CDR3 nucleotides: TGTGCCAGCAGCTCGGACTTCGAAGCTTTCTTT.

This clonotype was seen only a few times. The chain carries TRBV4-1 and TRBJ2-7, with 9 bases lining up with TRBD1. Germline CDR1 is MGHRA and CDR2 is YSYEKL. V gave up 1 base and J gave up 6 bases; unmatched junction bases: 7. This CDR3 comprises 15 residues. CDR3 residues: CASSQGGTGRSEQYF. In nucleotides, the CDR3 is TGCGCCAGCAGCCAAGGTGGGACAGGGAGGAGCGAGCAGTACTTC.

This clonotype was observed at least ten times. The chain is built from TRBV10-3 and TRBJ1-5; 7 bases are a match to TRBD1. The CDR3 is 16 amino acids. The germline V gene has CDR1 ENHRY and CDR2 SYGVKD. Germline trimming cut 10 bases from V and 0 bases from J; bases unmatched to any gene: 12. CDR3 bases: TGTGCCACCCCGGGACAGAAAATTTATAGCAATCAGCCCCAGCATTTT. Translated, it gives CATPGQKIYSNQPQHF.

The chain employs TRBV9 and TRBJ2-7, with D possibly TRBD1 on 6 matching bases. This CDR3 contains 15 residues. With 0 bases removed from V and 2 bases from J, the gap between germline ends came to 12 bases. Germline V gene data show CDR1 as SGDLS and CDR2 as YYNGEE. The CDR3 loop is CASSVATGTPYEQYF. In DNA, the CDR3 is TGTGCCAGCAGCGTAGCTACAGGGACCCCCTACGAGCAGTACTTC.

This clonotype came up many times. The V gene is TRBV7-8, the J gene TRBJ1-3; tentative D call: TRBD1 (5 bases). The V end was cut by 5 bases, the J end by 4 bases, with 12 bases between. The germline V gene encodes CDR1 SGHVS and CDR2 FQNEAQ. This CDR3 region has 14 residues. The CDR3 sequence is CASSRRESGNTIYF. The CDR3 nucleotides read TGTGCCAGCAGCCGCAGGGAGTCGGGAAACACCATATATTTT.

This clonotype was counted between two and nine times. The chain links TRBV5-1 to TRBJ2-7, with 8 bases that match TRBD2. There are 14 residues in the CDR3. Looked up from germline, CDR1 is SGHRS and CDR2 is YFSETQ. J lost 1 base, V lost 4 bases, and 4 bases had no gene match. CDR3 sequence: CASSQAGGSYEQYF. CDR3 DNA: TGCGCCAGCAGCCAGGCGGGGGGTTCCTACGAGCAGTACTTC.

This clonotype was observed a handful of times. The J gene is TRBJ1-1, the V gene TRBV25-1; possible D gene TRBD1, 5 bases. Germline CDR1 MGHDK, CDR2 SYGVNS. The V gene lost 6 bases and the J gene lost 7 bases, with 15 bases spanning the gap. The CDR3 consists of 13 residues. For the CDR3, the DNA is TGTGCCAGCAGCCTCCCCGACAGCCTTGAAGCTTTCTTT. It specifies CASSLPDSLEAFF.

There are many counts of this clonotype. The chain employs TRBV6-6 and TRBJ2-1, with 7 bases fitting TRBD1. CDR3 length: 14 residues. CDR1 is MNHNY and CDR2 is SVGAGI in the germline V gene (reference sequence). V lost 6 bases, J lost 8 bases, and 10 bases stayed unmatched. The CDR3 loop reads CASRPVTGSHEQFF. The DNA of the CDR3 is TGTGCCAGCAGACCTGTGACAGGGTCTCATGAGCAGTTCTTC.

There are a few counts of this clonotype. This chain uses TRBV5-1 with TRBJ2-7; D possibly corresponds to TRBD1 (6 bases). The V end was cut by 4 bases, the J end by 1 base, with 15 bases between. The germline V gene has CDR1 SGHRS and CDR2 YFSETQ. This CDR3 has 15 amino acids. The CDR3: CASSEYQGISYEQYF. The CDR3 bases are TGCGCCAGCAGCGAATATCAGGGGATTTCCTACGAGCAGTACTTC.

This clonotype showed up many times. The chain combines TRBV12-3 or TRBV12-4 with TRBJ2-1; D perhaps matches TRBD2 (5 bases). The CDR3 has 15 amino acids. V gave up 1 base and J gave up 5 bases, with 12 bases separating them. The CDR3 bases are TGTGCCAGCAGTTTAGTCCGGCTAGCCCACAATGAGCAGTTCTTC. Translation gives CASSLVRLAHNEQFF.

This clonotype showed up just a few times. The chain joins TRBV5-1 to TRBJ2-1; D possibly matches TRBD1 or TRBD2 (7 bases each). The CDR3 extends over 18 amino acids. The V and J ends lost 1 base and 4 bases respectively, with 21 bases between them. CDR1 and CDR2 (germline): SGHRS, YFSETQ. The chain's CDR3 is CASSLLPQGGGSYNEQFF. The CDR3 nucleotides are TGCGCCAGCAGCTTGTTACCCCAGGGGGGGGGCTCTTACAATGAGCAGTTCTTC.

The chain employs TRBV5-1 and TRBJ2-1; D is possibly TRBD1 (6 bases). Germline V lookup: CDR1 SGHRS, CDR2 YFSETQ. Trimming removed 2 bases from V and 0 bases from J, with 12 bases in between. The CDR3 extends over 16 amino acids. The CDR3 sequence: CASSLTGSSSYNEQFF. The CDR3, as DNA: TGCGCCAGCAGCTTAACAGGGAGCAGCTCCTACAATGAGCAGTTCTTC.

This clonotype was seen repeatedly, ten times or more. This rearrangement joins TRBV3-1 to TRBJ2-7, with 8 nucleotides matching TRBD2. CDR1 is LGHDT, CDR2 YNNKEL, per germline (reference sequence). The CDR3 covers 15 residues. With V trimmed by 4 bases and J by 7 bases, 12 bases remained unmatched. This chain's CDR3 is CASSPGGGRLQEQYF. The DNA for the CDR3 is TGTGCCAGCAGCCCGGGAGGGGGACGCCTGCAAGAGCAGTACTTC.

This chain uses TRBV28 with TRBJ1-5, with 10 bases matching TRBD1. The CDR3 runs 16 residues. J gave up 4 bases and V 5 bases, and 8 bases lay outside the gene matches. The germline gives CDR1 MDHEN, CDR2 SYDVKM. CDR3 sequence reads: CASSLLVGQGNQPQHF. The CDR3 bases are TGTGCCAGCAGTCTCCTTGTGGGACAGGGGAATCAGCCCCAGCATTTT.

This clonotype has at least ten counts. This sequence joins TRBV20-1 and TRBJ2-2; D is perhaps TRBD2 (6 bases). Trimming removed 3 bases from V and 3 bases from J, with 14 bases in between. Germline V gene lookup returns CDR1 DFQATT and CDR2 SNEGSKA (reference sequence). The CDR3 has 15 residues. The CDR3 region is CSARGVSGYTGELFF. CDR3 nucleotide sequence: TGCAGTGCTAGGGGGGTTAGCGGATACACCGGGGAGCTGTTTTTT.

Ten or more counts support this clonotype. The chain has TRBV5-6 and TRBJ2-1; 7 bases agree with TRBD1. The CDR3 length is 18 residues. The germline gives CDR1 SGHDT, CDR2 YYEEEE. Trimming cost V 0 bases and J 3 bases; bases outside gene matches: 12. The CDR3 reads CASSLARTETGYYNEQFF. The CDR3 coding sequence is TGTGCCAGCAGCTTGGCAAGAACCGAGACAGGGTACTACAATGAGCAGTTCTTC. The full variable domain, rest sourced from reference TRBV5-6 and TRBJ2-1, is DAGVTQSPTHLIKTRGQQVTLRCSPKSGHDTVSWYQQALGQGPQFIFQYYEEEERQRGNFPDRFSGHQFPNYSSELNVNALLLGDSALYLCASSLARTETGYYNEQFFGPGTRLTVL.

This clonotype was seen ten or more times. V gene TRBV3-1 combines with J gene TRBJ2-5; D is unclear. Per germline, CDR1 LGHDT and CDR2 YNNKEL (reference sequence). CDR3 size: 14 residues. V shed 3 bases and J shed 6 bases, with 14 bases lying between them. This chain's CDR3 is CASSQFQTSKTQYF. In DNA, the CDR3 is TGTGCCAGCAGCCAGTTTCAGACTTCTAAGACCCAGTACTTC.

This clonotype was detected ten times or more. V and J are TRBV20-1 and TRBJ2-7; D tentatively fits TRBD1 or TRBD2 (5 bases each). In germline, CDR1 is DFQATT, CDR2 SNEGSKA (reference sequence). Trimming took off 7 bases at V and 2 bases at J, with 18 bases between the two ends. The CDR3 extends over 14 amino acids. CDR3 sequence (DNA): TGCAGTGTTAGTTCCGGGACCGTAGCCTACGAGCAGTACTTC. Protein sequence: CSVSSGTVAYEQYF.